A single sample is the source of the 26 T cell receptor beta chains below, sequenced in a study of blood T cells in healthy people across ages. A second PCR, run for roughly 7 to 12 cycles, used a sample-barcoded 5' primer plus a J-beta primer mix. MiXCR, run by TCRdb on the 5' RACE reads, gives a single entry per CDR3 protein. Of about 800,000 distinct CDR3 sequences in the sample, roughly 25% were seen once. The sample was also reused in another study, on T cells of mothers and their children.

The sample comprised blood. All receptors derive from a boy younger than 18 in good health.

This clonotype has just a few counts. The chain carries TRBV7-6 and TRBJ2-1; 12 positions match TRBD2. There are 19 residues in the CDR3. V lost 4 bases, J lost 7 bases, and 17 bases stayed unmatched. CDR1 SGHVS and CDR2 FNYEAQ come from the germline V gene. Here the CDR3 DNA reads TGTGCCAGCAGCTCCCAAAGAGCTCTAGCGGGAGGGACCGGGAATGAGCAGTTCTTC. Translating gives CASSSQRALAGGTGNEQFF.

This chain connects TRBV15 to TRBJ1-5, with D possibly being TRBD1 (6 bases). CDR1 is LNHNV, CDR2 YYDKDF, per germline (reference sequence). V gave up 0 bases and J gave up 4 bases, with 10 bases separating them. The CDR3 covers 15 residues. CDR3 residues: CATSRDSGANQPQHF. Here the CDR3 DNA reads TGTGCCACCAGCAGAGATTCAGGGGCAAATCAGCCCCAGCATTTT.

V and J are TRBV7-8 and TRBJ2-5; D is possibly TRBD2 (6 bases). The CDR3 consists of 18 residues. V shed 1 base and J shed 2 bases, with 20 bases lying between them. The V gene's germline CDR1 is SGHVS and CDR2 FQNEAQ. CDR3 protein: CASSLVETGVTYQETQYF. DNA of the CDR3: TGTGCCAGCAGCTTAGTAGAGACGGGAGTAACGTATCAAGAGACCCAGTACTTC.

This sequence joins TRBV5-1 and TRBJ2-3, with 8 bases that match TRBD1. V shed 4 bases, J shed 2 bases, and the junction held 6 bases outside the gene matches. In germline, CDR1 is SGHRS, CDR2 YFSETQ. The CDR3 is made up of 15 amino acids. CDR3 nucleotide sequence: TGCGCCAGCAGCCTACAGGGGGTTCCCACAGATACGCAGTATTTT. It specifies CASSLQGVPTDTQYF. The full variable domain, its missing parts supplied by reference TRBV5-1 and TRBJ2-3, is KAGVTQTPRYLIKTRGQQVTLSCSPISGHRSVSWYQQTPGQGLQFLFEYFSETQRNKGNFPGRFSGRQFSNSRSEMNVSTLELGDSALYLCASSLQGVPTDTQYFGPGTRLTVL.

The chain is built from TRBV11-1 and TRBJ2-2; D remains unclear. Trimming took off 4 bases at V and 3 bases at J, with 9 bases between the two ends. The germline CDR1 and CDR2 sequences are SGHAT and FQDESV (reference sequence). The CDR3 runs 14 residues. Here the CDR3 reads CASSYPLDTGELFF. The CDR3 nucleotides are TGTGCCAGCAGCTACCCCTTGGACACCGGGGAGCTGTTTTTT.

The chain is built from TRBV7-9 and TRBJ2-1; either TRBD1 or TRBD2 may supply D (5 bases each). This CDR3 spans 16 amino acids. V lost 5 bases to trimming and J lost 4 bases, with 18 bases between them. Germline-derived CDR1 and CDR2 are SEHNR and FQNEAQ (reference sequence). DNA for the CDR3: TGTGCCAGCAGCCCATACCCAGGGACGTTGTACAATGAGCAGTTCTTC. It is translated as CASSPYPGTLYNEQFF.

V and J are TRBV6-5 and TRBJ2-2, with 7 bases that match TRBD1. The V segment lost 4 bases and the J segment 4 bases; nucleotides outside the gene matches: 6. Germline V gives CDR1 MNHEY, CDR2 SVGAGI. The CDR3 extends over 15 amino acids. In DNA form, the CDR3 reads TGTGCCAGCAGTTGGGACAGCGCGAGCACCGGGGAGCTGTTTTTT. Its translation: CASSWDSASTGELFF.

J is TRBJ2-7 and V is TRBV20-1, with 8 bases that match TRBD1. The CDR3 spans 15 residues. The trim removed 0 bases at V and 2 bases at J, leaving 6 bases unmatched. Germline loops: CDR1 DFQATT, CDR2 SNEGSKA (reference sequence). The CDR3 reads CSARDLTGGAYEQYF. The CDR3 DNA reads as TGCAGTGCTAGAGATCTAACAGGGGGTGCCTACGAGCAGTACTTC.

The rearrangement links TRBV29-1 to TRBJ2-5; D remains ambiguous. CDR3 length equals 13 residues. Germline values: CDR1 SQVTM, CDR2 ANQGSEA. V lost 5 bases and J 2 bases, leaving 12 bases between the germline ends. CDR3 sequence: CSVPRPNQETQYF. CDR3 coding DNA: TGCAGCGTTCCCCGGCCAAATCAAGAGACCCAGTACTTC.

This clonotype was observed a handful of times. V gene TRBV24-1 combines with J gene TRBJ2-5; TRBD1 aligns across 9 bases. Germline V gives CDR1 KGHDR, CDR2 SFDVKD. This CDR3 region has 15 residues. The ends lost 4 bases at V and 7 bases at J; junction bases unmatched: 9. CDR3 bases: TGTGCCACCAGTGACCCGGGGACAGGGAGGGGGACCCAGTACTTC. The encoded protein is CATSDPGTGRGTQYF.

The chain recombines TRBV19 with TRBJ2-5, with D tentatively TRBD2 (6 bases). The assigned J gene may be wrong: the sequence end matches TRBJ2-7 better. CDR1 LNHDA and CDR2 SQIVND come from the germline V gene (reference sequence). There are 14 residues in the CDR3. The CDR3 is CASSILATSYEQYF. The CDR3 DNA reads TGTGCCAGTAGTATACTAGCGACTTCCTACGAGCAGTACTTC.

The J gene is TRBJ2-2, the V gene TRBV28, with D uncertain. Germline-derived CDR1 and CDR2 are MDHEN and SYDVKM. The CDR3 length is 14 residues. Trimming shortened V by 4 bases and J by 0 bases, and 6 bases separated the two germline ends. The CDR3 sequence is CASSWETNTGELFF. Written as DNA, the CDR3 is TGTGCCAGCAGTTGGGAAACGAACACCGGGGAGCTGTTTTTT.

V gene TRBV5-1 combines with J gene TRBJ2-6, with D perhaps TRBD1 or TRBD2 (5 bases each). V was trimmed by 5 bases and J by 0 bases, leaving 18 bases between them. This CDR3 is built from 18 residues. Germline assignment: CDR1 SGHRS and CDR2 YFSETQ. CDR3 nucleotide sequence: TGCGCCAGCAGTCCCTTTGGGGGAATCAACTCTGGGGCCAACGTCCTGACTTTC. Its protein is CASSPFGGINSGANVLTF.

This clonotype has only one observation. V is TRBV11-2 and J is TRBJ2-3; 7 bases match TRBD2. The CDR3 sequence is 19 residues long. The trim removed 3 bases at V and 2 bases at J, leaving 17 bases unmatched. Germline-derived CDR1 and CDR2 are SGHAT and FQNNGV. This chain's CDR3 is CASSFPTIRISGYTDTQYF. The CDR3 coding sequence is TGTGCCAGCAGCTTCCCGACAATAAGGATTAGCGGGTACACAGATACGCAGTATTTT.

This clonotype was recorded a few times. This sequence joins TRBV6-2 or TRBV6-3 and TRBJ2-7, with 7 positions matching TRBD1. The CDR3 has 14 residues. The germline CDR1 and CDR2 sequences are MNHEY and SVGEGT. The V gene end was trimmed by 7 bases and the J gene end by 2 bases; junction bases not matched to a gene: 8. The DNA of the CDR3 is TGTGCCAGCACTATGACAGGGAAACCCTACGAGCAGTACTTC. Protein product: CASTMTGKPYEQYF.

This clonotype was seen a handful of times. The V gene is TRBV30, the J gene TRBJ2-6; the D call may be TRBD1 or TRBD2 (6 bases each). V lost 1 base and J lost 0, with 13 bases in between. The CDR3 consists of 17 residues. Germline V lookup: CDR1 GTSNPN, CDR2 SVGIG (reference sequence). The CDR3 sequence: CAWSAKGGRSGANVLTF. The CDR3 nucleotides are TGTGCCTGGAGTGCCAAGGGGGGACGCTCTGGGGCCAACGTCCTGACTTTC.

In this sample, this clonotype turned up a few times. The chain couples TRBV13 to TRBJ2-1; D might be TRBD1 (6 bases). The CDR3 consists of 15 residues. Germline V gene sequence: CDR1 PRHDT, CDR2 FYEKMQ (reference sequence). V was cut by 7 bases and J by 8 bases, with 21 bases left in between. CDR3 amino acids: CASTIRGSPRDEQFF. DNA of the CDR3: TGTGCCAGCACCATAAGGGGGTCCCCGAGGGATGAGCAGTTCTTC. Full variable domain (remainder filled in from reference TRBV13 and TRBJ2-1): AAGVIQSPRHLIKEKRETATLKCYPIPRHDTVYWYQQGPGQDPQFLISFYEKMQSDKGSIPDRFSAQQFSDYHSELNMSSLELGDSALYFCASTIRGSPRDEQFFGPGTRLTVL.

This clonotype has only a few counts. This chain connects TRBV3-1 to TRBJ2-1; 10 positions match TRBD2. The CDR3 is 15 residues long. Germline V gene sequence: CDR1 LGHDT, CDR2 YNNKEL (reference sequence). The ends lost 8 bases at V and 7 bases at J; junction bases unmatched: 11. The DNA of the CDR3 is TGTGCCAGCGGAGCTAGCGGGAGAATCGGTAATGAGCAGTTCTTC. This gives the protein CASGASGRIGNEQFF.

J is TRBJ2-2 and V is TRBV4-3, with D perhaps TRBD2 (6 bases). The CDR3 contains 15 residues. Trimming cost V 3 bases and J 5 bases, with 13 bases left between them. In germline, CDR1 is LGHNA, CDR2 YSLEER. Here the CDR3 DNA reads TGCGCCAGCAGCCAGGCTAGGAGGGAAACCGGGGAGCTGTTTTTT. This encodes CASSQARRETGELFF.

The table lists this clonotype with a few counts. The chain has TRBV29-1 and TRBJ2-1, with TRBD2 matching 9 bases. V dropped 6 bases and J dropped 3; count of bases not matched to a gene: 12. Germline-derived CDR1 and CDR2 are SQVTM and ANQGSEA. The CDR3 is 16 residues long. CDR3: CSVDLGLAGNYNEQFF. The CDR3 DNA follows: TGCAGCGTGGACCTGGGCCTAGCGGGGAACTACAATGAGCAGTTCTTC.

This clonotype has at least ten counts. V and J are TRBV11-2 and TRBJ2-7, with D maybe TRBD2 (6 bases). CDR3 length: 11 amino acids. Germline values: CDR1 SGHAT, CDR2 FQNNGV. Between the trimmed V and J ends, which lost 7 bases and 2 bases, there was a span of 6 bases. Here the CDR3 reads CASTGAYEQYF. The CDR3 nucleotides read TGTGCCAGCACGGGGGCCTACGAGCAGTACTTC.

This clonotype has only a few counts. At one end, the junction sequence differs from germline, possibly due to a read error. The chain uses TRBV6-2 or TRBV6-3 and TRBJ2-1; D is unclear. CDR1 and CDR2 from the germline V gene are MNHEY and SVGEGT. This CDR3 region has 12 residues. CDR3 sequence: CASSYEVNEQLF. CDR3 nucleotide sequence: TGTGCCAGCAGTTACGAAGTCAATGAGCAGCTCTTC.

The J gene is TRBJ2-5, the V gene TRBV10-3, with D possibly being TRBD1 (5 bases). CDR1 and CDR2 from the germline V gene are ENHRY and SYGVKD. Trimming took off 10 bases at V and 4 bases at J, with 19 bases between the two ends. The CDR3 loop spans 14 amino acids. The DNA of the CDR3 is TGTGCCAGTGGCGCTCAGGGTTACCGAGAGACCCAGTACTTC. Protein product: CASGAQGYRETQYF.

The J gene is TRBJ1-6, the V gene TRBV28; D is ambiguous. The CDR3 loop spans 18 amino acids. Germline V gene data show CDR1 as MDHEN and CDR2 as SYDVKM. V lost 2 bases and J lost 6, with 20 bases in between. In DNA form, the CDR3 reads TGTGCCAGCAGTTTACCCACCTTAGGGCAGGAAGTTAATTCACCCCTCCACTTT. Protein sequence: CASSLPTLGQEVNSPLHF.

This clonotype has only a few counts. The chain has TRBV2 and TRBJ2-4; D gene uncertain. CDR3 length: 16 amino acids. Germline CDR1 reads SNHLY; CDR2 reads FYNNEI. V was cut by 4 bases and J by 0 bases, with 13 bases left in between. The CDR3 sequence: CASSVRLELAKNIQYF. CDR3 nucleotide sequence: TGTGCCAGCAGTGTCAGACTCGAGCTAGCCAAAAACATTCAGTACTTC.

This clonotype was found a few times. This chain links TRBV5-5 with TRBJ2-7; 8 bases align to TRBD1. This CDR3 region has 13 residues. Germline CDR1 and CDR2: SGHKS and YYEKEE (reference sequence). Losses at the gene ends were 7 bases for V and 3 bases for J; bases not matched to a gene: 6. The CDR3, as DNA: TGTGCCAGCGGACAGGGTCCCGACTACGAGCAGTACTTC. Protein: CASGQGPDYEQYF. The full variable domain, with the rest looked up from reference TRBV5-5 and TRBJ2-7, is DAGVTQSPTHLIKTRGQQVTLRCSPISGHKSVSWYQQVLGQGPQFIFQYYEKEERGRGNFPDRFSARQFPNYSSELNVNALLLGDSALYLCASGQGPDYEQYFGPGTRLTVT.